This T cell receptor beta chain was identified in a study of beta chain features in type 1 diabetes. Notes on the study in general: VDJ junctions from type 1 diabetes patients carried fewer insertions and larger deletions.

Of the isolated RNA, all was reverse transcribed, and so the sequenced material was expressed TCRB transcripts. TCRdb's table, derived via immunoSEQ multiplex PCR, lists solely in-frame clones and lacks some. The sample records about 230,000 clones, around 10% being singletons. This clone was found a few times. Its antigen is as yet unknown. Compared with germline, one end of the junction differs, possibly owing to a read error. Germline CDR1 GTSNPN, CDR2 SVGIG (reference sequence). The CDR3 runs to 12 residues. The origin of this receptor is a woman under 30 in good health. This chain uses TRBV30 with TRBJ2-5; D is ambiguous. The sample comprised naive CD4+ T cells from blood. CDR3 residues: CAVRDDQETQYF. The CDR3 DNA is TGCGCGGTACGAGACGATCAAGAGACCCAGTACTTC.